This entry concerns a single T cell receptor beta chain. Its antigen is not yet known. No per-base quality is available; no much larger clone lies one base away. Interpreted using the paper, the treatment or condition label stands for: approximately 9-day PBMC culture with coronavirus spike peptide pools or control peptides (ViraFEST assay). The ViraFEST assay, used in the study, expanded antigen-specific T cells with peptide pools and then identified the expanded clonotypes through TCR sequencing. Negative nucleocapsid antibody tests taken both before and after vaccination confirmed that the healthy vaccine recipients had no prior SARS-CoV-2 infection. Each well held under 2.5 million PBMCs cultured in IMDM containing roughly 5% human AB serum and around 10 IU/ml IL-2, with 8 to 10 ug/ml peptide pools added. Half of the culture medium was replaced with fresh IL-2-containing medium on days 3 and 7. After around 11 days of culture, CD4+ T cells were isolated by negative selection using the EasySep CD4+ T cell isolation kit. Ficoll-Paque Plus gradient centrifugation was used to isolate PBMCs from whole blood, and the isolated PBMCs were then either used fresh or cryopreserved at -140C. Each culture condition was generally run in triplicate wells.

The protocol used for the library was PCR. DNA from cultured CD4+ T cells underwent TCR sequencing with the Oncomine TCR Beta short-read assay at the Johns Hopkins FTIC core. The QIAamp micro DNA kit was used to extract genomic DNA from the cultured CD4+ T cells. Oncomine TCR Beta libraries from cultured CD4+ T cells were pooled using unique dual indexes and sequenced on an Illumina iSeq 100. Under the source paper's analysis protocol: Non-productive sequences were removed, and CDR3s not starting with C, not ending with F or W, or shorter than 7 amino acids were discarded. The MANAFEST web application was used to identify antigen-specific clonotypes by comparing peptide-stimulated wells against reference wells and other culture wells. An FDR below 0.05, an odds ratio above 5, and a productive frequency above 0.1% in at least two of three replicate wells were required for clones to be considered positive. Clonotypes that were significantly expanded in both SARS-CoV-2 spike wells and at least one common cold coronavirus spike condition were defined as cross-reactive. Levenshtein distances (stringdist) and unrooted phylogenetic trees (ape) in R version 3.6.1 were used to assess CDR3 homology. TCRdb redid the processing of the public reads, applying fastp at Q25 and MiXCR, and retained in-frame beta chains. Each entry merges the rows of one CDR3 protein and shows their most common DNA and genes. The V and J calls follow TCRdb's processing rather than the paper's. In this sample the table shows about 21,000 distinct CDR3 sequences, around 62% of which occur a single time. The top ten hold approximately 22% of the sample.

Clipping removes 1 base from V and 7 bases from J, with 1 as the unmatched junction base count. The CDR3, from cysteine to phenylalanine, totals 14 residues. Left in the record is the CDR3 DNA by itself, 42 bases read in frame from the first base. The germline V gene (reference sequence) specifies LNHNV as CDR1 and YYDKDF as CDR2. This entry is derived from a study of vaccination and CD4 T cells after COVID-19 (dated by TCRdb to the early 2020s). The study in broad terms: In the convalescent cohort there were six males and four females, among whom were two Hispanic individuals, seven Caucasians, two Asians and one multiracial person. Participants received two doses of either the Pfizer-BioNTech BNT162b2 vaccine (n=8) or the Moderna mRNA-1273 vaccine (n=2). Post-COVID blood samples from convalescent patients were collected a median of 101 days after diagnosis, with a range of 35 to 161 days. Post-vaccine blood samples were taken a median of around 70 days after the second vaccine dose, with a range of about 13 to 241 days. Culture stimuli were overlapping spike peptide pools from SARS-CoV-2 and from the common cold coronaviruses HCoV-NL63, HCoV-OC43 and HCoV-229E. Control cultures used a CEFX viral epitope pool as positive control, an HIV-1 Nef peptide pool as negative control, or no peptide. The spike-specific CD4+ TCR repertoire was compared before and after mRNA vaccination in over nine COVID-19 convalescent patients and a handful of infection-naive healthy vaccine recipients.

The paper's findings and limits, for the study overall: Of the vaccine-specific clones in convalescent patients, 304 of 307, or nearly all, reacted only to SARS-CoV-2 spike and did not cross-react with common cold coronaviruses. Relatively few convalescent patients were included in the study, and early timepoints after natural infection were not analyzed. Among the post-vaccine SARS-CoV-2-reactive clones in convalescent patients, a median around 86% showed up only after vaccination, which suggests vaccine-specific priming. The median number of SARS-CoV-2-reactive clonotypes rose from 20 to 25 after infection to 38 after vaccination, but the change was not significant.

Source: CD4+ T cells from blood, cultured in vitro, taken before SARS-CoV-2 vaccination. The sequence came from a human donor who received a COVID-19 vaccine. This receptor chain uses TRBV15 and TRBJ2-3, with 11 bases aligning to TRBD2. The CDR3 protein sequence reads: CATSRASGGNTQYF. The DNA sequence is given as TGTGCCACCAGCAGAGCTAGCGGGGGGAATACGCAGTATTTT.